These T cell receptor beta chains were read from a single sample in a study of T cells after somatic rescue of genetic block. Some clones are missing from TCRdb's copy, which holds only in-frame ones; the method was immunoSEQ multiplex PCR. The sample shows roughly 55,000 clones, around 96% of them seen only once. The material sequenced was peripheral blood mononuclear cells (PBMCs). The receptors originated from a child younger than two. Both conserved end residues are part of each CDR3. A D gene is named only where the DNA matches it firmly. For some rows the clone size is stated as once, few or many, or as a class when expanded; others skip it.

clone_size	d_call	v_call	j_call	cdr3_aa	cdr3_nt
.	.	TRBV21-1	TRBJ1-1	CASGRADLMNTEAFF	TGTGCCAGCGGGAGGGCAGATCTCATGAACACTGAAGCTTTCTTT
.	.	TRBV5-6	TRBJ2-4	CASSFRGRSKNIQYF	TGTGCCAGCAGCTTTAGGGGGAGGAGCAAAAACATTCAGTACTTC
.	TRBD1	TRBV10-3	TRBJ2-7	CAISGQGYEQYF	TGTGCCATCAGTGGACAGGGCTACGAGCAGTACTTC
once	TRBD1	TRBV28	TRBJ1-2	CASSLQGARYGYTF	TGTGCCAGCAGTTTACAGGGGGCGCGATATGGCTACACCTTC
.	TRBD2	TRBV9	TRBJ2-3	CASSAGLAGRTDTQYF	TGTGCCAGCAGCGCGGGACTAGCGGGCCGCACAGATACGCAGTATTTT
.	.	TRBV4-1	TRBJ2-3	CASSQDISTDTQYF	TGCGCCAGCAGCCAAGATATCAGCACAGATACGCAGTATTTT
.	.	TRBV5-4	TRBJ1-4	CASSLGRGPEKLFF	TGTGCCAGCAGCTTGGGCAGGGGCCCCGAAAAACTGTTTTTT
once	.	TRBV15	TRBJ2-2	CATKSLVNTGELFF	TGTGCCACCAAATCCCTGGTGAACACCGGGGAGCTGTTTTTT
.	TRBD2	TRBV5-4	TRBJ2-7	CASSPGTRGYEQYF	TGTGCCAGCAGCCCCGGGACTAGAGGTTACGAGCAGTACTTC
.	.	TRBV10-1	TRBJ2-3	CASRVAGQDTDTQYF	TGCGCCAGCAGGGTAGCGGGACAGGACACAGATACGCAGTATTTT